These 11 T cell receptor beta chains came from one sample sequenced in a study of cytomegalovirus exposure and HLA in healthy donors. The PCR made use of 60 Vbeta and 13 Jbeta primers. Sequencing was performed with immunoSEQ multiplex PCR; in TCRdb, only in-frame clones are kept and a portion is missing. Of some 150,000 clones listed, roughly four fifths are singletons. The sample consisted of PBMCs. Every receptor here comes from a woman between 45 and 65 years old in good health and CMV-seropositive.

In DNA form, the CDR3 reads TGTGCCAGCAGCTTATTCGGCGGAGATGGCACAGATACGCAGTATTTT. Translation gives CASSLFGGDGTDTQYF. The J gene is TRBJ2-3, the V gene TRBV7-3; D is unclear. V gave up 2 bases and J gave up 1 base, with 13 bases separating them. CDR3 size: 16 residues. Germline CDR1 SGHTA, CDR2 FQGTGA.

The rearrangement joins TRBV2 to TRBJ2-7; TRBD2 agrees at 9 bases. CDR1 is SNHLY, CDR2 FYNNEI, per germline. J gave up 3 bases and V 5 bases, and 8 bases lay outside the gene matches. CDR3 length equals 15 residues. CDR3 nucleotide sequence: TGTGCCAGCAGTTCCCGGGTAGCGGGGGTCTACGAGCAGTACTTC. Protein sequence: CASSSRVAGVYEQYF.

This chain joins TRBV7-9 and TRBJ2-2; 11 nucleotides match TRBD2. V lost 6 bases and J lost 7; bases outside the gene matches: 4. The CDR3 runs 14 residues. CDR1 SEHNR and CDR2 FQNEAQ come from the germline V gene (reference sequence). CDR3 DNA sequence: TGTGCCAGCAGTTTGACTAGCGGGGTCGGGGAGCTGTTTTTT. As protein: CASSLTSGVGELFF.

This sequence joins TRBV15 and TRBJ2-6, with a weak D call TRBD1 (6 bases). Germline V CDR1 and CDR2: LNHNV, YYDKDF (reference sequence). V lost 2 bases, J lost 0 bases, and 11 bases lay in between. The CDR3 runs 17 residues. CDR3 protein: CATSRRTVTSGANVLTF. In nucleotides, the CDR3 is TGTGCCACCAGCAGACGGACAGTTACCTCTGGGGCCAACGTCCTGACTTTC.

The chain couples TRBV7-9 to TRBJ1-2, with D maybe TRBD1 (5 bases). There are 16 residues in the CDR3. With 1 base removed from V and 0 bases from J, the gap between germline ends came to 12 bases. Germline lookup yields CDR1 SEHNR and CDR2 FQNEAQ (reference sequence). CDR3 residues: CASSLEGARANYGYTF. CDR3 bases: TGTGCCAGCAGCTTAGAAGGGGCACGGGCTAACTATGGCTACACCTTC.

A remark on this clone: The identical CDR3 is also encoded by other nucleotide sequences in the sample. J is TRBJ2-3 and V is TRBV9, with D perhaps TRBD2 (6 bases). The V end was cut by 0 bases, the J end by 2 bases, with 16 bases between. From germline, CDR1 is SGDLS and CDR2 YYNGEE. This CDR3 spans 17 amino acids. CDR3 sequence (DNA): TGTGCCAGCAGCGTAGAGGGAGGCGGGGTCTACACAGATACGCAGTATTTT. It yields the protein CASSVEGGGVYTDTQYF.

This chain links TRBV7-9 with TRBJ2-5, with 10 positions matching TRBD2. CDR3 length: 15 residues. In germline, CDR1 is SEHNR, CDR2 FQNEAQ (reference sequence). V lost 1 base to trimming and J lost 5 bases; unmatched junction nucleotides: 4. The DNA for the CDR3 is TGTGCCAGCAGCTTAGAACTAGCGGGATTTGAGACCCAGTACTTC. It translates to CASSLELAGFETQYF.

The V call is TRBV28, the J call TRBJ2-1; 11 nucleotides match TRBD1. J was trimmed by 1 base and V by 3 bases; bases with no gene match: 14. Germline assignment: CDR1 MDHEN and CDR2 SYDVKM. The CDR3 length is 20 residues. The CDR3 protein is CASSFPPRTGGQKSYNEQFF. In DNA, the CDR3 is TGTGCCAGCAGTTTTCCCCCCCGGACAGGGGGCCAGAAGTCCTACAATGAGCAGTTCTTC.

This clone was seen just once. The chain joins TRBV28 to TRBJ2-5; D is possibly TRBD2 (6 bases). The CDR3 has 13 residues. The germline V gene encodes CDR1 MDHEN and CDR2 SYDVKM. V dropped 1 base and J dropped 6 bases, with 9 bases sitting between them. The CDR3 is CASSLSGGQTQYF. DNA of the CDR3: TGTGCCAGCAGTTTATCCGGGGGACAGACCCAGTACTTC.

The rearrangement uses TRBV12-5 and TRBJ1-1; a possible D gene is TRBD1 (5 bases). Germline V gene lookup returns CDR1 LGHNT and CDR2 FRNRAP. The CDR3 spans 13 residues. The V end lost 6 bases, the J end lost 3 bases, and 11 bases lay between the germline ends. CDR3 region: CASGRNRHTEAFF. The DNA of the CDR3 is TGTGCTAGTGGCCGAAACAGGCACACTGAAGCTTTCTTT.

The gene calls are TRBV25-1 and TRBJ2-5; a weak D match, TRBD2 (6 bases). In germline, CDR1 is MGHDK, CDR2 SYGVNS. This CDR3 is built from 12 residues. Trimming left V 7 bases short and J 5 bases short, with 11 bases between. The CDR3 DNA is TGTGCCAGCATCGGAGGGAGGGAGACCCAGTACTTC. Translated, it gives CASIGGRETQYF.